One and the same sample provided the 31 T cell receptor beta chains below, sequenced in a study. TCRdb called the 5' RACE reads again in MiXCR, with one record for every CDR3 protein. The sample includes about 57,000 distinct CDR3 sequences, roughly 28% of them seen just once. The sequenced sample consisted of tumor-infiltrating memory CD4+ T cells sorted from the breast tumor. Subset specified: memory CD4+ T cells, CD4+CD45RO+CD25-. Receptor source: a female donor with breast cancer.

The chain links TRBV9 to TRBJ2-5; 7 bases line up with TRBD1. Per germline, CDR1 SGDLS and CDR2 YYNGEE. J gave up 3 bases and V 3 bases, and 5 bases lay outside the gene matches. The CDR3 has 14 amino acids. The CDR3 loop is CASSERGPEETQYF. The CDR3 nucleotides read TGTGCCAGCAGCGAGAGGGGGCCGGAAGAGACCCAGTACTTC.

CDR3 in amino acids: CSASPQAEAFF. The CDR3 bases are TGCAGTGCTAGCCCACAGGCTGAAGCTTTCTTT. The rearrangement joins TRBV20-1 to TRBJ1-1, with a possible D match to TRBD1 (5 bases). The CDR3 sequence is 11 residues long. Germline V gene sequence: CDR1 DFQATT, CDR2 SNEGSKA (reference sequence). Trimming took 3 bases from V and 6 from J, leaving 8 bases between them.

The table lists this clonotype with a few counts. The chain couples TRBV28 to TRBJ2-3; the D gene is possibly TRBD2 (6 bases). CDR1 is MDHEN and CDR2 is SYDVKM in the germline V gene. V was clipped by 4 bases and J by 6 bases, with 14 bases between them. The CDR3 has 14 residues. CDR3 DNA: TGTGCCAGCAGTTCCATAGGCCGGGGGGATACGCAGTATTTT. Translated, it gives CASSSIGRGDTQYF.

The chain is built from TRBV6-5 and TRBJ2-5; TRBD1 aligns across 7 bases. Germline-derived CDR1 and CDR2 are MNHEY and SVGAGI. Germline trimming cut 6 bases from V and 5 bases from J; bases unmatched to any gene: 6. This CDR3 is built from 13 residues. The CDR3 nucleotides are TGTGCCAGCAGCCAACAGGGGTACGAGACCCAGTACTTC. This encodes CASSQQGYETQYF.

The chain joins TRBV4-3 to TRBJ2-3, with D possibly called TRBD1 or TRBD2 (6 bases each). Germline CDR1 and CDR2: LGHNA and YSLEER. The ends were cut back, 1 base at V and 5 bases at J, with 10 bases in the middle. The CDR3 is made up of 14 amino acids. The CDR3 sequence is CASSQGGAGDTQYF. The CDR3 coding sequence is TGCGCCAGCAGCCAAGGGGGGGCGGGAGATACGCAGTATTTT.

The V and J genes are TRBV9 and TRBJ1-2; TRBD1 agrees at 10 bases. The V gene end was trimmed by 0 bases and the J gene end by 6 bases; junction bases not matched to a gene: 8. CDR1 and CDR2 (germline): SGDLS, YYNGEE. This CDR3 is 16 amino acids long. CDR3 DNA sequence: TGTGCCAGCAGCGTAGCTACTTTGGGACAGGGGAATGGCTACACCTTC. This sequence encodes CASSVATLGQGNGYTF.

This chain connects TRBV7-9 to TRBJ2-7; possible D gene TRBD2, 5 bases. Germline CDR1 and CDR2: SEHNR and FQNEAQ (reference sequence). Trimming cost V 1 base and J 0 bases, with 10 bases left between them. The CDR3 has 15 amino acids. The CDR3 protein is CASSLGRRNSYEQYF. The CDR3 nucleotides are TGTGCCAGCAGCTTAGGGAGGCGGAACTCCTACGAGCAGTACTTC.

V and J are TRBV6-1 and TRBJ1-3; D gene unclear. V lost 5 bases, J lost 0 bases, and 11 bases lay in between. Looked up from germline, CDR1 is MNHNS and CDR2 is SASEGT. The CDR3 totals 15 residues. In nucleotides, the CDR3 is TGTGCCAGCAGTCCTGTGCCAGGCTCTGGAAACACCATATATTTT. Its translation is CASSPVPGSGNTIYF.

The genes are TRBV29-1 and TRBJ1-4; tentative D call: TRBD1 (6 bases). Germline V gene sequence: CDR1 SQVTM, CDR2 ANQGSEA. CDR3 length: 14 amino acids. The V end was cut by 3 bases, the J end by 2 bases, with 10 bases between. The CDR3 is CSVEGTGTNEKLFF. In nucleotides, the CDR3 is TGCAGCGTTGAGGGTACAGGGACTAATGAAAAACTGTTTTTT.

The chain carries TRBV7-8 and TRBJ1-5; D uncertain. Germline assignment: CDR1 SGHVS and CDR2 FQNEAQ. This CDR3 is built from 16 residues. Trimming took off 6 bases at V and 6 bases at J, with 21 bases between the two ends. As DNA, the CDR3 is TGTGCCAGCAGTTCTAAGGCTAGGGCCCGGGGTCAGCCCCAGCATTTT. This sequence encodes CASSSKARARGQPQHF. The full variable domain, with the rest looked up from reference TRBV7-8 and TRBJ1-5, is GAGVSQSPRYKVAKRGQDVALRCDPISGHVSLFWYQQALGQGPEFLTYFQNEAQLDKSGLPSDRFFAERPEGSVSTLKIQRTQQEDSAVYLCASSSKARARGQPQHFGDGTRLSIL.

This clonotype has just a few counts. The chain employs TRBV9 and TRBJ2-1, with 8 bases identical to TRBD1. V was clipped by 3 bases and J by 6 bases; unmatched bases: 2. This CDR3 is 13 amino acids long. Per germline, CDR1 SGDLS and CDR2 YYNGEE. This CDR3 is CASSGTGGNEQFF. CDR3 DNA sequence: TGTGCCAGCAGCGGTACAGGGGGCAATGAGCAGTTCTTC.

The rearrangement links TRBV4-1 to TRBJ2-1; D is unclear. Trimming left V 2 bases short and J 8 bases short, with 4 bases between. The CDR3 consists of 11 residues. Germline CDR1 is MGHRA and CDR2 is YSYEKL. CDR3 sequence reads: CASSQTYEQFF. Here the CDR3 DNA reads TGCGCCAGCAGCCAAACGTATGAGCAGTTCTTC.

J is TRBJ1-4 and V is TRBV6-5; D possibly corresponds to TRBD1 (6 bases). Germline values: CDR1 MNHEY, CDR2 SVGAGI. V was shortened by 6 bases and J by 6 bases, with 14 bases between the two germline ends. The CDR3 totals 14 residues. The CDR3: CASRGGRGYEKLFF. DNA for the CDR3: TGTGCCAGCAGAGGGGGAAGGGGGTATGAAAAACTGTTTTTT.

The chain joins TRBV2 to TRBJ2-3; D unclear. Germline V CDR1 and CDR2: SNHLY, FYNNEI. Trimming cost V 5 bases and J 4 bases, with 7 bases left between them. The CDR3 length is 12 residues. The CDR3: CASSKFADTQYF. DNA for the CDR3: TGTGCCAGCAGTAAGTTCGCAGATACGCAGTATTTT.

The CDR3 here is CASTSPLGTDTQYF. CDR3 bases: TGTGCCAGCACCTCACCTCTGGGCACAGATACGCAGTATTTT. The chain is built from TRBV28 and TRBJ2-3; D is uncertain. CDR1 is MDHEN, CDR2 SYDVKM, per germline. This CDR3 comprises 14 residues. Trimming took off 7 bases at V and 1 base at J, with 12 bases between the two ends.

This clonotype has just a few counts. The chain uses TRBV2 and TRBJ2-2; 8 nucleotides match TRBD1. After removal of 8 bases from V and 1 base from J, the junction contained 6 bases not matched to a gene. Germline lookup yields CDR1 SNHLY and CDR2 FYNNEI. The CDR3 contains 15 residues. The CDR3 here is CASLDREKNTGELFF. The DNA of the CDR3 is TGTGCCAGCTTGGACAGGGAAAAGAACACCGGGGAGCTGTTTTTT. Combining the CDR3 with reference TRBV2 and TRBJ2-2 gives the whole variable domain EPEVTQTPSHQVTQMGQEVILRCVPISNHLYFYWYRQILGQKVEFLVSFYNNEISEKSEIFDDQFSVERPDGSNFTLKIRSTKLEDSAMYFCASLDREKNTGELFFGEGSRLTVL.

The chain uses TRBV7-9 and TRBJ1-3; TRBD1 is a possible D gene (6 bases). CDR3 size: 14 residues. V was trimmed by 4 bases and J by 4 bases, leaving 11 bases between them. CDR1 and CDR2 from the germline V gene are SEHNR and FQNEAQ (reference sequence). CDR3 DNA sequence: TGTGCCAGCAGCTCGAGGACAGTCGGAAACACCATATATTTT. As protein: CASSSRTVGNTIYF.

This chain links TRBV6-2 or TRBV6-3 with TRBJ2-1; no clear D gene. Looked up from germline, CDR1 is MNHEY and CDR2 is SVGEGT. The CDR3 runs 15 residues. Trimming took 6 bases from V and 5 from J, leaving 17 bases between them. CDR3 loop: CASSSHRVVDNEQFF. Here the CDR3 DNA reads TGTGCCAGCAGCTCTCATAGGGTCGTCGACAATGAGCAGTTCTTC.

This clonotype occurred a few times. The chain is built from TRBV20-1 and TRBJ1-2; possibly TRBD1 for D (6 bases). Germline V gene lookup returns CDR1 DFQATT and CDR2 SNEGSKA (reference sequence). This CDR3 contains 12 residues. V lost 2 bases to trimming and J lost 7 bases, with 11 bases between them. CDR3: CSARKGGSGYTF. For the CDR3, the DNA is TGCAGTGCTAGAAAGGGGGGAAGTGGCTACACCTTC.

The chain carries TRBV10-3 and TRBJ1-5; the D gene is possibly TRBD1 (5 bases). The CDR3 runs to 15 residues. Germline V gives CDR1 ENHRY, CDR2 SYGVKD. Between the trimmed V and J ends, which lost 0 bases and 5 bases, there was a span of 11 bases. The CDR3 DNA reads as TGTGCCATCAGTGAGTCGAGGGGCGGGGATCAGCCCCAGCATTTT. Amino acid sequence: CAISESRGGDQPQHF.

V usage is TRBV12-3 or TRBV12-4 and J usage is TRBJ2-3; weak D call: TRBD2 (5 bases). The V and J ends lost 8 bases and 4 bases respectively, with 13 bases between them. This CDR3 region has 13 residues. DNA of the CDR3: TGTGCCAGCGGTTCCCTAGCCGCAGATACGCAGTATTTT. Its protein is CASGSLAADTQYF.

This clonotype was counted only a few times. V and J are TRBV6-1 and TRBJ1-5, with 10 bases matching TRBD1. This CDR3 is built from 15 residues. J gave up 4 bases and V 2 bases, and 2 bases lay outside the gene matches. Germline loops: CDR1 MNHNS, CDR2 SASEGT. CDR3 DNA: TGTGCCAGCAGTGAACCGGGACAGGGGAATCAGCCCCAGCATTTT. Translation: CASSEPGQGNQPQHF.

The CDR3 loop is CASSTGGNQPQHF. The CDR3 DNA is TGTGCCAGCAGCACGGGGGGGAATCAGCCCCAGCATTTT. The rearrangement links TRBV7-2 to TRBJ1-5, with D possibly TRBD1 on 5 matching bases. V lost 5 bases and J lost 4, with 9 bases in between. Germline lookup yields CDR1 SGHTA and CDR2 FQGNSA. CDR3 length: 13 amino acids.

The chain employs TRBV7-2 and TRBJ2-1, with a weak D call TRBD2 (6 bases). The CDR3 extends over 16 amino acids. Germline CDR1 SGHTA, CDR2 FQGNSA. V lost 1 base, J lost 3 bases, and 13 bases lay in between. The CDR3, as DNA: TGTGCCAGCAGCTTAGACGGTACCGGGAGCTACAATGAGCAGTTCTTC. This encodes CASSLDGTGSYNEQFF.

The table lists this clonotype with a few counts. V gene TRBV5-1 combines with J gene TRBJ1-2, with D perhaps matching TRBD1 (6 bases). V was clipped by 0 bases and J by 4 bases, with 13 bases between them. Germline CDR1 reads SGHRS; CDR2 reads YFSETQ. The CDR3 loop spans 15 amino acids. The CDR3 sequence: CASSLGQTGPYGYTF. CDR3 in DNA: TGCGCCAGCAGCTTGGGACAAACAGGGCCCTATGGCTACACCTTC.

The chain combines TRBV9 with TRBJ2-1; unclear D gene. Germline CDR1 reads SGDLS; CDR2 reads YYNGEE. This CDR3 is built from 13 residues. The V and J ends lost 4 bases and 7 bases respectively, with 12 bases between them. CDR3 in amino acids: CASSLRFSNEQFF. DNA of the CDR3: TGTGCCAGCAGCCTCCGCTTCTCGAATGAGCAGTTCTTC.

V is TRBV4-3 and J is TRBJ2-1, with 8 bases fitting TRBD2. The germline V gene encodes CDR1 LGHNA and CDR2 YSLEER. The CDR3 runs 16 residues. J gave up 5 bases and V 0 bases, and 6 bases lay outside the gene matches. CDR3 bases: TGCGCCAGCAGCCAAGATGGAGCGGGAGCGAACAATGAGCAGTTCTTC. Its protein is CASSQDGAGANNEQFF.

V is TRBV9 and J is TRBJ2-7; no clear D gene. Germline CDR1 reads SGDLS; CDR2 reads YYNGEE. The CDR3 is 13 amino acids. Trimming stripped 0 bases from V and 7 bases from J, with 11 bases between. CDR3 loop: CASSVEVVGEQYF. In DNA form, the CDR3 reads TGTGCCAGCAGCGTAGAGGTAGTGGGGGAGCAGTACTTC.

The V call is TRBV18, the J call TRBJ1-3; D remains unclear. Germline values: CDR1 KGHSH, CDR2 LQKENI. Trimming took off 3 bases at V and 8 bases at J, with 20 bases between the two ends. The CDR3 has 16 amino acids. DNA of the CDR3: TGTGCCAGCTCACCCGGAATGGGGAGCTCTGGGGACACCATATATTTT. It codes for CASSPGMGSSGDTIYF.

This clonotype was detected only once. Germline is not matched at one junction end, which may reflect a read error. The chain carries TRBV20-1 and TRBJ2-7, with TRBD2 as a possible D gene (6 bases). Germline CDR1 reads DFQATT; CDR2 reads SNEGSKA (reference sequence). This CDR3 has 15 amino acids. The chain's CDR3 is CSARDLAGNPNEKYF. For the CDR3, the DNA is TGCAGTGCTAGAGATCTGGCGGGAAACCCAAACGAGAAGTACTTC.

The sample holds one count of this clonotype. The chain has TRBV29-1 and TRBJ2-3, with TRBD2 matching 8 bases. Germline V gene lookup returns CDR1 SQVTM and CDR2 ANQGSEA. Trimming at V came to 4 bases and at J to 2 bases, leaving 5 bases not matched to a gene. The CDR3 is 14 amino acids. CDR3 DNA: TGCAGCGTTGCAACTAGCGGAGTCACAGATACGCAGTATTTT. This codes for CSVATSGVTDTQYF.